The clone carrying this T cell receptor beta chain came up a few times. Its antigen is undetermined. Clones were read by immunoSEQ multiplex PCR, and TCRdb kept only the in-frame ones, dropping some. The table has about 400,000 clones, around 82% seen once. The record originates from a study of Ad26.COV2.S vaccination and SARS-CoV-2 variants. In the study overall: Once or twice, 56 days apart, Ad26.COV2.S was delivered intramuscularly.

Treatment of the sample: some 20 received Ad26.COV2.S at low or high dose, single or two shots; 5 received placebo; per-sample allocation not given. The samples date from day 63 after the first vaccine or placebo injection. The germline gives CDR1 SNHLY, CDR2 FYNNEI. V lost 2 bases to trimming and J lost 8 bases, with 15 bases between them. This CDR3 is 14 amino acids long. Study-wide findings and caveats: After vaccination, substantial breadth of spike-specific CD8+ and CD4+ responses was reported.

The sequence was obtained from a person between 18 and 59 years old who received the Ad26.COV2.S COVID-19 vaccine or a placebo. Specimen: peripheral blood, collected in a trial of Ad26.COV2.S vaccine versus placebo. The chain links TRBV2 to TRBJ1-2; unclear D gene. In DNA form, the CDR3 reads TGTGCCAGCAGTGAACGGACCTCCGTGCGGGGCTACACCTTC. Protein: CASSERTSVRGYTF.